Below, one T cell receptor (beta chain) is given with its context. The antigen is not known. The V and J ends lost 2 bases and 5 bases, in that order; junction bases with no gene match: 11. The CDR3 runs 16 residues. The germline gives CDR1 MNHEY, CDR2 SVGAGI. CD8 cells classed as naive were CD45RO-negative and positively selected for CCR7, excluding terminally differentiated effector memory CD45RA+ cells. The data were taken from a study of shared clonotypes between healthy human individuals. Repertoires were generated with immunoSEQ multiplex PCR, while TCRdb's copy carries only in-frame clones and drops some. The data contain hundreds of thousands of clones, 90% to 95% of them singletons. Study conclusions and caveats: Clonotype sharing levels among donors were expected to vary with sequencing depth.

The TCR sequence derives from a man aged 30 to 45 in good health. V usage is TRBV6-5 and J usage is TRBJ1-2; 7 nucleotides align to TRBD1. The material sequenced was naive CD8+ T cells sorted from blood. The CDR3 DNA reads as TGTGCCAGCAGTTACCAAGCAGGGGGGAAAGGGTATGGCTACACCTTC. This sequence encodes CASSYQAGGKGYGYTF.